This T cell receptor beta chain was captured by sequencing in a study of cytomegalovirus exposure and HLA in healthy donors. Whole-study findings and limits: The study put 150 or so TCR beta chains on its list as cytomegalovirus-associated.

A word on this clone: What it binds is not known.

With V trimmed by 5 bases and J by 1 base, 2 bases remained unmatched. The CDR3 has 15 residues. CDR1 and CDR2 (germline): SGHTA, FQGTGA. PCR used 60 Vbeta primers and 13 Jbeta primers. TCRdb's table, derived via immunoSEQ multiplex PCR, lists solely in-frame clones and lacks some. The sample yields 150,000 or so clones, around four fifths seen once. This chain links TRBV7-3 with TRBJ2-1; 10 positions match TRBD2. This receptor was taken from a man younger than 35 in good health and CMV-seronegative. Sequenced: PBMCs. The CDR3 DNA sequence: TGTGCCAGCAGCCTTAGCGGGGGGTCCTACAATGAGCAGTTCTTC. It is translated as CASSLSGGSYNEQFF.